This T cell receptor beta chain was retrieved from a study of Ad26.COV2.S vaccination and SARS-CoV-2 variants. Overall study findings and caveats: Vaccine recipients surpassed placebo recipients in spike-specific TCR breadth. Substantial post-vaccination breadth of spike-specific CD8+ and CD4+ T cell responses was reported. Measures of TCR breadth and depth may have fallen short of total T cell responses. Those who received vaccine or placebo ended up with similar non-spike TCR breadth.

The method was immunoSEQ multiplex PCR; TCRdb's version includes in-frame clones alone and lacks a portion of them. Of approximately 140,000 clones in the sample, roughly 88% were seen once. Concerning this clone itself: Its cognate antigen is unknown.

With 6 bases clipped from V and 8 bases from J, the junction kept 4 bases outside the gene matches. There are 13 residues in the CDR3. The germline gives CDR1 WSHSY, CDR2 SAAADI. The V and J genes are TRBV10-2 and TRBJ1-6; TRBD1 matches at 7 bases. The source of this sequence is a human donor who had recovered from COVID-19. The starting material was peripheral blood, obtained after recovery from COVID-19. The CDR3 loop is CASRGGQHSPLHF. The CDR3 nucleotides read TGCGCCAGCAGAGGGGGACAGCATTCACCCCTCCACTTT.